A selection of T cell receptor beta chains follows, all from one sample in a study of PD-1 blockade in classical Hodgkin lymphoma. Using immunoSEQ multiplex PCR, the repertoire was profiled, and TCRdb retains in-frame clones only, with some absent. The table shows under 100,000 clones, with 80% to 95% occurring only once. The material sequenced was peripheral blood mononuclear cells (PBMCs), taken before the second cycle of nivolumab. The receptor source for this set is a human donor with classical Hodgkin lymphoma. Both conserved end residues are part of each CDR3. Each record gives: V gene, CDR3 length, J gene, D gene, CDR3 protein. D genes are given only for firm matches.

TRBV10-1	13	TRBJ1-2	.	CASSESGTYGYTF
TRBV27	14	TRBJ1-2	TRBD1	CASSSIQGARGYTF
TRBV6-5	15	TRBJ2-1	.	CASSYKGFSYNEQFF
TRBV6-5	14	TRBJ1-1	.	CASRRRLMNTEAFF
TRBV9	10	TRBJ1-2	.	CASFREVYTF
TRBV28	13	TRBJ2-7	.	CASSFVGRDEQYF
TRBV28	15	TRBJ2-3	.	CASRGLGRVADTQYF
TRBV4-1	14	TRBJ1-5	.	CASSQDRGNQPQHF
TRBV28	17	TRBJ2-7	TRBD2	CASRTRLAGWSSYEQYF
TRBV6-1	20	TRBJ2-3	TRBD2	CASSEGEKLGLATYADTQYF
TRBV2	13	TRBJ1-2	.	CATKGPPNYGYTF
TRBV18	15	TRBJ2-7	.	CASSPLLDPMGEQYF
TRBV7-9	14	TRBJ2-2	.	CASSLVALSGELFF
TRBV27	14	TRBJ2-2	.	CASSLPTNTGELFF
TRBV6-1	12	TRBJ1-2	.	CASSDGGSGYTF
TRBV11-2	13	TRBJ1-1	.	CASSLGVNTEAFF
TRBV7-9	17	TRBJ2-5	.	CASSPRSGRGGKETQYF
TRBV25-1	12	TRBJ2-7	.	CASSGVSYEQYF
TRBV6-1	15	TRBJ2-1	.	CASTLTRRGTNEQFF
TRBV28	13	TRBJ1-2	.	CASSPPRYYGYTF
TRBV11-2	14	TRBJ2-1	.	CASILFGGGDEQFF
TRBV4-2	15	TRBJ2-7	.	CASSQGATSSYEQYF
TRBV11-2	14	TRBJ2-5	.	CASSRTGYQETQYF
TRBV5-1	16	TRBJ1-1	TRBD1	CASSKGTGGHRSEAFF
TRBV2	11	TRBJ2-7	.	CASRENYEQYF
TRBV25-1	10	TRBJ2-7	.	CASSDYEQYF
TRBV11-2	13	TRBJ1-1	.	CASSFRQGGEAFF
TRBV30	12	TRBJ2-3	.	CAWNQYTDTQYF
TRBV18	13	TRBJ2-7	TRBD1	CASSGQGSYEQYF
TRBV6-6	13	TRBJ2-7	TRBD1	CASSGQGIYEQYF
TRBV25-1	16	TRBJ2-3	.	CASSVLTGGGQDTQYF
TRBV9	12	TRBJ2-1	.	CASSVGGGREFF
TRBV29-1	11	TRBJ2-7	.	CSVVRGSEQYF
TRBV5-1	14	TRBJ2-7	.	CASSFSTDTYEQYF
TRBV6-6	15	TRBJ1-1	TRBD1	CASSYSGRGWAEAFF
TRBV5-1	16	TRBJ2-7	.	CASSPRDRPELYEQYF
TRBV9	14	TRBJ2-7	TRBD1	CASSADRTSYEQYF
TRBV28	18	TRBJ2-3	.	CASSLWAGLNSATDTQYF
TRBV15	15	TRBJ2-5	TRBD2	CATSKLAGAGETQYF
TRBV7-2	14	TRBJ1-2	TRBD1	CASSLGRQGYGYTF
TRBV5-1	15	TRBJ2-1	.	CASSAYFGSGNEQFF
TRBV20-1	11	TRBJ2-1	.	CSARTRNEQFF
TRBV20-1	11	TRBJ2-3	TRBD2	CSASGRDTQYF
TRBV5-4	18	TRBJ2-3	.	CASSLAGQPPLDVDTQYF
TRBV28	13	TRBJ1-5	.	CASTKGSNQPQHF
TRBV5-6	16	TRBJ1-1	TRBD1	CASSPGTGFGNTEAFF
TRBV27	12	TRBJ2-7	.	CASSSYPYEQYF
TRBV6-5	12	TRBJ2-7	TRBD1	CASSRQGYEQYF
TRBV14	18	TRBJ1-2	TRBD1	CASSQDLGDRGFNYGYTF
TRBV10-3	17	TRBJ2-2	.	CAISGSPGVPHTGELFF
TRBV14	14	TRBJ2-2	.	CASSQELNTGELFF
TRBV6-5	11	TRBJ2-1	TRBD2	CASSYGTSEFF
TRBV10-3	12	TRBJ1-1	.	CAISDGNTEAFF
TRBV2	12	TRBJ1-3	.	CARDYSGNTIYF
TRBV28	13	TRBJ2-3	.	CASSTIHGDTQYF